This T cell receptor (beta chain) was recorded in a study of cytomegalovirus exposure and HLA in healthy donors. The CDR3 is made up of 13 amino acids. Germline V gives CDR1 MNHEY, CDR2 SVGAGI. Trimming left V 0 bases short and J 6 bases short, with 8 bases between. Vbeta (60) and Jbeta (13) primers were used in the PCR. Sequencing used immunoSEQ multiplex PCR; TCRdb keeps in-frame clones, though not all of them. The sample table includes over 100,000 clones. The sample consisted of PBMCs. The origin of this receptor is a woman aged 40 to 55 in good health and CMV-seropositive. The rearrangement uses TRBV6-5 and TRBJ1-1; D is undetermined. CDR3 in amino acids: CASSYSSSAEAFF. In DNA form, the CDR3 reads TGTGCCAGCAGTTACTCGAGCAGCGCTGAAGCTTTCTTT.